The text below deals with one T cell receptor beta chain. The antigen is not known. The data derive from a study of identical twins. Findings and caveats of the study: Diverse VJ usage suggested most zero-insertion clonotypes were not invariant T cells. Whereas memory repertoires showed no such difference, abundant cord blood beta clonotypes carried fewer insertions. In beta out-of-frame sequences, the excess sharing between twins was weaker.

V was clipped by 6 bases and J by 2 bases; unmatched bases: 4. The germline CDR1 and CDR2 sequences are MDHEN and SYDVKM. The CDR3 has 14 amino acids. TCRdb re-called the 5' RACE reads with MiXCR, one entry per CDR3 protein. The sample lists some 600,000 distinct CDR3 sequences, 7% to 7.5% occurring once. This sample also belongs to another study, concerning yellow fever vaccine responses in identical twins.

The specimen sequenced was PBMCs. This receptor was obtained from a woman aged 18 to 35 in good health. V usage is TRBV28 and J usage is TRBJ1-3, with TRBD1 matching 7 bases. CDR3 in amino acids: CASRDTGAGNTIYF. The DNA of the CDR3 is TGTGCCAGCAGAGACACAGGGGCTGGAAACACCATATATTTT.